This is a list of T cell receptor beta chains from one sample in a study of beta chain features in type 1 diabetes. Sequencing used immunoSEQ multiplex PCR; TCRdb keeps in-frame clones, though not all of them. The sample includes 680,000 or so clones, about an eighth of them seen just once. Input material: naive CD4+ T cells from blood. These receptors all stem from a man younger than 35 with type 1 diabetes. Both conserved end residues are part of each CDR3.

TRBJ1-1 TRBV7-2 CASGRRGKMNTEAFF
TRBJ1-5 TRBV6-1 CATLPGTGNQPQHF
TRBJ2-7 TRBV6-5 CASSGLAGTYEQYF
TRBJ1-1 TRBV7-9 CASSLGWVRGATEAFF
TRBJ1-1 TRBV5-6 CASSFRENTEAFF
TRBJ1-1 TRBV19 CASIGTAYTEAFF
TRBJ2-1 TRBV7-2 CASSSPDFYNEQFF
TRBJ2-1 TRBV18 CASSPGGVNHNEQFF
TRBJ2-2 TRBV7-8 CASSVAGTTITGELFF
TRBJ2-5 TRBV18 CASSPSGTGGRETQYF
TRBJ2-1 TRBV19 CASSGQGQGAGNEQFF
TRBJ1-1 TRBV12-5 CASGLTPGTGGTEAFF